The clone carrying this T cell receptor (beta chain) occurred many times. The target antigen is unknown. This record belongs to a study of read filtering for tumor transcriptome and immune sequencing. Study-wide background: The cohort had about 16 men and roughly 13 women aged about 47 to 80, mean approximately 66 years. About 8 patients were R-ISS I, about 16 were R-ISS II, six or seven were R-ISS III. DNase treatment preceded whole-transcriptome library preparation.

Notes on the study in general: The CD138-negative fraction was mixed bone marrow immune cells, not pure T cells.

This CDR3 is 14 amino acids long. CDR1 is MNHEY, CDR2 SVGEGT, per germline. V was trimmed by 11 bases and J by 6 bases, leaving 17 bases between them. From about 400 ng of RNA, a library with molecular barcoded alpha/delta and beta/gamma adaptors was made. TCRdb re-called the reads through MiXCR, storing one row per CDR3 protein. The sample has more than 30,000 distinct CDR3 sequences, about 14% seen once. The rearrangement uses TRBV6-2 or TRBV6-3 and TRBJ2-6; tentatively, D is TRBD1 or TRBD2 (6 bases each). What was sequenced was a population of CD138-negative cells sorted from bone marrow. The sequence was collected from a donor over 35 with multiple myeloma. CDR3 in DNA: TGTGCCGGCCGCCATGGGGGGCAGGCCAACGTCCTGACTTTC. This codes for CAGRHGGQANVLTF.